This T cell receptor beta chain came from a study of cytomegalovirus exposure and HLA in healthy donors. The primer mix had 60 Vbeta and 13 Jbeta primers. Libraries were prepared by immunoSEQ multiplex PCR; TCRdb keeps only in-frame clonotypes and omits some of them. The table includes tens of thousands of clones, over 60% detected once. This CDR3 spans 14 amino acids. The V end lost 2 bases, the J end lost 6 bases, and 13 bases lay between the germline ends. The germline V gene has CDR1 SGHVS and CDR2 FNYEAQ. This clone was detected only a few times. The clonotype comes from a woman aged 30 to 39 in good health and CMV-seronegative. Sequenced input: PBMCs. The gene calls are TRBV7-6 and TRBJ1-1; tentatively, D is TRBD1 (5 bases). CDR3 protein: CASSLPGERAEAFF. The CDR3 DNA reads TGTGCCAGCAGCTTACCGGGGGAGAGGGCTGAAGCTTTCTTT.